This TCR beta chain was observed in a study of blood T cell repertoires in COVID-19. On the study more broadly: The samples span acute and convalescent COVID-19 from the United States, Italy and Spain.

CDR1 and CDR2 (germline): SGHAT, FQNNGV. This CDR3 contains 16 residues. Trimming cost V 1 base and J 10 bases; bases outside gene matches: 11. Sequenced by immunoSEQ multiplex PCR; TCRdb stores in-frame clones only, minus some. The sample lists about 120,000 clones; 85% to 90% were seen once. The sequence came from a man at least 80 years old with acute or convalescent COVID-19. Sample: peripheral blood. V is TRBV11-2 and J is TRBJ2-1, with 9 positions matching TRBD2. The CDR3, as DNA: TGTGCCAGCAGCTTAGGCCAGCGGGGGGCCCAGGGCGAGCAGTTCTTC. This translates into CASSLGQRGAQGEQFF.